The entry below gives a single T cell receptor beta chain sequence along with its context. This entry belongs to a study of technical replicates of blood from several donors. Measured with immunoSEQ multiplex PCR; TCRdb has only the in-frame clones, and not every one. The sample carries tens of thousands of clones, about 94% recorded once. From germline, CDR1 is SGHVS and CDR2 FQNEAQ. This CDR3 has 14 residues. Trimming removed 10 bases at V and 0 bases at J, with 15 bases between. The chain is built from TRBV7-8 and TRBJ1-1; TRBD1 might be the D (6 bases). The source material was T cells isolated from PBMCs. This clonotype was obtained from a human donor in good health. The DNA for the CDR3 is TGTGCCACCAAGGCCCAGGGGTTGAACACTGAAGCTTTCTTT. Amino acid sequence: CATKAQGLNTEAFF.